This is a list of T cell receptor beta chains from one sample in a study of shared clonotypes between healthy human individuals. Sequencing used immunoSEQ multiplex PCR; TCRdb keeps in-frame clones, though not all of them. The table has about 1.1 million clones, approximately 80% seen once. The material sequenced was memory CD4+ T cells from PBMCs. The receptors stem from a man between 18 and 35 years old in good health. Some clones in this sample may be carry-over from other donors' samples. CDR3s include the opening cysteine and the closing phenylalanine or tryptophan. The order of the fields is V gene, clone size, D gene, J gene, CDR3 DNA, CDR3 protein. D genes are given only for firm matches. The size of a clone is reported for some rows only, either as once, few or many, or as a class for expanded clones.

TRBV5-1,.,TRBD2,TRBJ2-7,TGCGCCAGCAGCTACGGACTAGCGGGATCCTACGAGCAGTACTTC,CASSYGLAGSYEQYF
TRBV7-2,.,.,TRBJ1-1,TGTGCCAGCAGCTCGTTCGCGGGGGCTGAAGCTTTCTTT,CASSSFAGAEAFF
TRBV6-5,.,TRBD2,TRBJ2-7,TGTGCCAGCAGTAGCGAGCGGGGCTCCTACGAGCAGTACTTC,CASSSERGSYEQYF
TRBV7-9,few,TRBD1,TRBJ1-5,TGTGCCAGCAGCTTAGCTCCACCGGGCAGGGGGAACGATCAGCCCCAGCATTTT,CASSLAPPGRGNDQPQHF
TRBV21-1,.,.,TRBJ2-3,TGTGCCAGCAGCAAAGTGGAAGGTGCCAGCACAGATACGCAGTATTTT,CASSKVEGASTDTQYF
TRBV5-1,.,.,TRBJ2-4,TGCGCCAGCAGCTTGGACTGGTTTGCCAAAAACATTCAGTACTTC,CASSLDWFAKNIQYF
TRBV7-8,.,TRBD2,TRBJ2-2,TGTGCCATCCAGGGGCTAGCGGGATTTGGGGAGCTGTTTTTT,CAIQGLAGFGELFF
TRBV19,.,TRBD2,TRBJ2-1,TGTGCCAGTAGTACCGATCGGACTAGCCTCTACAATGAGCAGTTCTTC,CASSTDRTSLYNEQFF
TRBV5-4,.,TRBD2,TRBJ2-5,TGTGCCAGCAGCTTGGGGCTAGCGGGAGCACAGGAGACCCAGTACTTC,CASSLGLAGAQETQYF
TRBV9,.,TRBD1,TRBJ2-1,TGTGCCAGCAGCGTACAGGGGGCCGCCTACAATGAGCAGTTCTTC,CASSVQGAAYNEQFF
TRBV7-9,.,.,TRBJ2-6,TGTGCCAGCAGCTTAATCAGGGAAAGCCTCTCTGGGGCCAACGTCCTGACTTTC,CASSLIRESLSGANVLTF
TRBV19,.,.,TRBJ1-4,TGTGCCAGTAGTGGTCCAGGGGATCCGGCAACTAATGAAAAACTGTTTTTT,CASSGPGDPATNEKLFF
TRBV7-9,.,TRBD1,TRBJ2-5,TGTGCCAGCAGCTTATTGGGGCAGGGGGCGGAGGAGACCCAGTACTTC,CASSLLGQGAEETQYF
TRBV30,.,.,TRBJ2-7,TGTGCCTGGAGTGTGTGGCGGAAACACTCCTACGAGCAGTACTTC,CAWSVWRKHSYEQYF
TRBV7-9,once,.,TRBJ1-5,TGTGCCAGCAGCTCCGGGAATCAGCCCCAGCATTTT,CASSSGNQPQHF
TRBV11-3,.,.,TRBJ2-5,TGTGCCAGCAGCCGCGGGACAGCGCACCAAGAGACCCAGTACTTC,CASSRGTAHQETQYF
TRBV7-3,.,TRBD1,TRBJ2-2,TGTGCCAGCAGCCGTATAGGGGGCGTAGACGGGGAGCTGTTTTTT,CASSRIGGVDGELFF
TRBV11-2,.,TRBD2,TRBJ2-3,TGTGCCAGCAGCTCTACCGGGAGGCCACCTTATACGCAGTATTTT,CASSSTGRPPYTQYF
TRBV28,.,.,TRBJ2-7,TGTGCCTCAACCAGGGTGTCCCCCTACGAGCAGTACTTC,CASTRVSPYEQYF
TRBV9,many,.,TRBJ2-3,TGTGCCAGCAGCGATTTATCAGATACGCAGTATTTT,CASSDLSDTQYF
TRBV7-2,few,.,TRBJ2-7,TGTGCCAGCAGCATGAGGACGTCCGAGCAGTACTTC,CASSMRTSEQYF
TRBV11-2,.,TRBD1,TRBJ2-4,TGTGCCAGCAGCTTATACTCTCACTTGCGACAGGGTTCACGGGGCATTCAGTACTTC,CASSLYSHLRQGSRGIQYF
TRBV14,.,TRBD2,TRBJ2-4,TGTGCCAGCAGCCAAGATTCACTAGCGGGGCAACTAGCCAAAAACATTCAGTACTTC,CASSQDSLAGQLAKNIQYF
TRBV11-2,.,.,TRBJ2-2,TGTGCCAGCAGCTCCACCCGAGGGGGCACCGGGGAGCTGTTTTTT,CASSSTRGGTGELFF
TRBV28,once,.,TRBJ1-2,TGTGCCAGCAGTTTGGGGGGTGGAGGGTATGGCTACACCTTC,CASSLGGGGYGYTF
TRBV4-2,.,.,TRBJ2-2,TGTGCCAGCAGCCCCCGTAACTCTGTTAACACCGGGGAGCTGTTTTTT,CASSPRNSVNTGELFF
TRBV9,.,.,TRBJ2-1,TGTGCCAGCAGCGCCACTAGCCTCCAACGTCCGCCGTTCTTC,CASSATSLQRPPFF
TRBV7-3,.,.,TRBJ2-5,TGTGCCAGCAGCTTGGCCAGACAAGAGACCCAGTACTTC,CASSLARQETQYF
TRBV2,.,TRBD1,TRBJ1-3,TGTGCCAGCAGTGAGACAGGGGGAATGCAATATTTT,CASSETGGMQYF
TRBV4-1,.,TRBD1,TRBJ2-5,TGCGCCAGCAGCAGAGACAGGGGTCCAGAGACCCAGTACTTC,CASSRDRGPETQYF
TRBV18,.,.,TRBJ1-5,TGTGCCAGCTCACCAGAAGGGGGGGGGCCCCAGCATTTT,CASSPEGGGPQHF
TRBV5-4,once,TRBD2,TRBJ2-1,TGTGCCAGCAGCTCAGCGGGGGGGACCTACAATGAGCAGTTCTTC,CASSSAGGTYNEQFF
TRBV5-1,.,.,TRBJ1-2,TGCGCCAGCAGCTCATTACCCGGGCCGTCGGACCAGGGCCACACCTTC,CASSSLPGPSDQGHTF
TRBV6-1,.,.,TRBJ2-1,TGTGCCAGCAGAATACAGGCGAGCTCCTACAATGAGCAGTTCTTC,CASRIQASSYNEQFF
TRBV5-1,few,.,TRBJ1-1,TGCGCCAGCAGCCCGCTTTTGTCCGTCATGAACACTGAAGCTTTCTTT,CASSPLLSVMNTEAFF
TRBV5-6,.,TRBD1,TRBJ1-1,TGTGCCAGCGCATCTACCCCCAGGACAGGCTCTGAAGCTTTCTTT,CASASTPRTGSEAFF
TRBV5-1,.,.,TRBJ1-1,TGCGCCAGCAGCTCCCAGGGGATGAACACTGAAGCTTTCTTT,CASSSQGMNTEAFF
TRBV6-5,.,.,TRBJ1-1,TGTGCCAGCAGCCGGGTTGGGAGCACTGAAGCTTTCTTT,CASSRVGSTEAFF
TRBV30,.,.,TRBJ2-7,TGTGCCTGGGATGCGACTAGTGAAAGAACGCTATACTCCTACGAGCAGTACTTC,CAWDATSERTLYSYEQYF
TRBV28,.,TRBD1,TRBJ2-7,TGTGCCAGCAGTCCCCCCCCTCCGGGACAGGTCATCGAGCAGTACTTC,CASSPPPPGQVIEQYF
TRBV7-9,.,.,TRBJ1-2,TGTGCCAGCAGCTCCACAGCCTATGGCTACACCTTC,CASSSTAYGYTF
TRBV5-4,.,TRBD1,TRBJ1-2,TGTGCCAGCAGCTTGGCAGGGGGCGGTACTAACTATGGCTACACCTTC,CASSLAGGGTNYGYTF
TRBV18,.,TRBD1,TRBJ2-7,TGTGCCAGCTCACGTGCTCAGGGGGCGAGGGACGAGCAGTACTTC,CASSRAQGARDEQYF
TRBV19,.,TRBD1,TRBJ2-7,TGTGCCAGTAGTACCGGGACAGCTCACTACGAGCAGTACTTC,CASSTGTAHYEQYF